These T cell receptor beta chains were read from a single sample in a study of T cells after yellow fever vaccination. MiXCR, run by TCRdb on the 5' RACE reads, gives a single entry per CDR3 protein. Among approximately 510,000 distinct CDR3 sequences listed, 20% to 25% were seen once. Sequencing was performed on PBMCs, taken about 20 days after the first yellow fever vaccination. The receptor source for this set is a man aged 18 to 35 who received the YFV17D yellow fever vaccine. Each CDR3 is given with its conserved first and last residue. D genes are given only for firm matches. Clone sizes are given selectively: once, few, many, or a class where the clone is expanded.

clone_size	v_call	d_call	j_call	cdr3_aa	cdr3_nt
few	TRBV6-2/TRBV6-3	.	TRBJ2-1	CASTKRGPLLYNEQFF	TGTGCCAGCACTAAACGGGGGCCCCTACTATACAATGAGCAGTTCTTC
.	TRBV4-1	.	TRBJ2-7	CASSQDLPNRLEQYF	TGCGCCAGCAGCCAAGACCTACCCAACCGCCTCGAGCAGTACTTC
few	TRBV3-1	.	TRBJ2-2	CASSLRRDTDTGELFF	TGTGCCAGCAGTCTACGCCGGGACACCGACACCGGGGAGCTGTTTTTT
few	TRBV11-3	.	TRBJ2-3	CASSLVLLANTDTQYF	TGTGCCAGCAGCTTAGTGCTTCTAGCCAACACAGATACGCAGTATTTT
.	TRBV7-2	TRBD2	TRBJ2-3	CASSSSLSGITDTQYF	TGTGCCAGCAGCTCCTCCCTTAGCGGGATCACAGATACGCAGTATTTT
.	TRBV5-6	TRBD1	TRBJ2-1	CASSLPGQGPHVYNEQFF	TGTGCCAGCAGCTTGCCGGGACAGGGCCCTCACGTTTACAATGAGCAGTTCTTC
few	TRBV6-2/TRBV6-3	TRBD2	TRBJ2-1	CASSYSSSGGDDEQFF	TGTGCCAGCAGTTACTCGTCTAGCGGGGGGGACGATGAGCAGTTCTTC
.	TRBV5-4	TRBD2	TRBJ2-3	CASSLGGSGGPTDTQYF	TGTGCCAGCAGCTTGGGTGGTAGCGGGGGCCCCACAGATACGCAGTATTTT
few	TRBV5-6	.	TRBJ1-2	CASSLTEYGYTF	TGTGCCAGCAGTTTGACGGAGTATGGCTACACCTTC
many	TRBV7-9	TRBD2	TRBJ2-3	CASSPLAGASNTQYF	TGTGCCAGCAGCCCCCTAGCGGGGGCTTCCAATACGCAGTATTTT
few	TRBV6-5	.	TRBJ2-2	CASSYSGAGNRKRAGELFF	TGTGCCAGCAGTTACTCTGGGGCGGGGAACAGGAAACGGGCCGGGGAGCTGTTTTTT
few	TRBV14	.	TRBJ1-2	CASSHGGGNGYTF	TGTGCCAGCAGCCATGGCGGGGGGAATGGCTACACCTTC
few	TRBV5-1	.	TRBJ2-3	CASSPNRGSDTQYF	TGCGCCAGCAGCCCTAACCGAGGTTCAGATACGCAGTATTTT
.	TRBV12-3/TRBV12-4	.	TRBJ2-1	CASSPQQRPSNEQFF	TGTGCCAGCAGCCCCCAACAGAGGCCAAGCAATGAGCAGTTCTTC
.	TRBV6-1	.	TRBJ1-1	CASSEGLGDADTEAFF	TGTGCCAGCAGCGAGGGGCTGGGTGACGCGGACACTGAAGCTTTCTTT
.	TRBV10-3	.	TRBJ1-1	CAIRDGGQGGTEAFF	TGTGCCATCAGGGACGGGGGGCAGGGCGGCACTGAAGCTTTCTTT
few	TRBV7-9	TRBD1	TRBJ2-5	CASSLISLGQEEETQYF	TGTGCCAGCAGCTTAATTTCTCTTGGACAGGAAGAGGAGACCCAGTACTTC
.	TRBV5-6	.	TRBJ1-2	CASAGGLTPNYGYTF	TGTGCCAGCGCCGGGGGGCTAACCCCTAACTATGGCTACACCTTC
.	TRBV7-6	.	TRBJ2-3	CASSVSTGASTDTQYF	TGTGCCAGCAGCGTCTCGACAGGAGCGAGCACAGATACGCAGTATTTT
.	TRBV10-2	TRBD2	TRBJ2-5	CASSGGGGMQETQYF	TGCGCCAGCAGTGGTGGCGGGGGGATGCAAGAGACCCAGTACTTC
few	TRBV10-3	.	TRBJ1-1	CAIAPAGEVTEAFF	TGTGCCATCGCACCGGCAGGGGAAGTCACTGAAGCTTTCTTT
.	TRBV11-2	.	TRBJ2-5	CASSLMSTLQTQYF	TGTGCCAGCAGCTTAATGTCCACGTTGCAGACCCAGTACTTC
.	TRBV11-2	.	TRBJ2-2	CASSSVRTGELFF	TGTGCCAGCAGCTCCGTCCGGACCGGGGAGCTGTTTTTT
few	TRBV11-2	.	TRBJ1-4	CASSPSVGEKLFF	TGTGCCAGCAGCCCCAGTGTAGGTGAAAAACTGTTTTTT
few	TRBV7-2	TRBD2	TRBJ2-1	CASIPPPLAGGRSEQFF	TGTGCCAGCATCCCCCCTCCTCTAGCGGGGGGGCGGAGTGAGCAGTTCTTC
.	TRBV24-1	.	TRBJ1-5	CATSDGGGGDQPQHF	TGTGCCACCAGTGATGGGGGGGGAGGCGATCAGCCCCAGCATTTT
many	TRBV6-2/TRBV6-3	.	TRBJ1-1	CASSYVLNTEAFF	TGTGCCAGCAGTTATGTGCTGAACACTGAAGCTTTCTTT
.	TRBV5-1	.	TRBJ2-2	CASSTRTVNTGELFF	TGCGCCAGCAGTACAAGGACGGTGAACACCGGGGAGCTGTTTTTT
.	TRBV4-3	.	TRBJ2-3	CASSQDRAAVATDTQYF	TGCGCCAGCAGCCAAGATAGAGCGGCCGTGGCCACAGATACGCAGTATTTT
few	TRBV14	.	TRBJ1-2	CASTGGEDYGYTF	TGTGCCAGCACGGGGGGCGAAGACTATGGCTACACCTTC
.	TRBV12-3/TRBV12-4	.	TRBJ2-2	CASSSRQVITGELFF	TGTGCCAGCAGTTCCCGACAGGTTATAACCGGGGAGCTGTTTTTT
.	TRBV4-1	.	TRBJ1-5	CASSQSGRSNQPQHF	TGCGCCAGCAGCCAATCCGGACGTAGCAATCAGCCCCAGCATTTT
many	TRBV12-3/TRBV12-4	.	TRBJ2-3	CASSSSAGEADTQYF	.
.	TRBV4-2	.	TRBJ2-3	CASGFAGRRRTDTQYF	TGTGCCAGCGGCTTTGCTGGCAGACGACGCACAGATACGCAGTATTTT
.	TRBV5-1	.	TRBJ2-2	CASSSEGYGELFF	TGCGCCAGCAGCTCAGAAGGGTACGGGGAGCTGTTTTTT
few	TRBV12-3/TRBV12-4	.	TRBJ1-1	CASSESRGGWNTEAFF	TGTGCCAGCAGTGAATCGAGGGGAGGTTGGAACACTGAAGCTTTCTTT
many	TRBV29-1	TRBD1	TRBJ1-2	CSVRTGGNYGYTF	TGCAGCGTCCGGACAGGGGGTAACTATGGCTACACCTTC
few	TRBV6-1	.	TRBJ1-1	CASSPTWVNTEAFF	TGTGCCAGCAGCCCCACTTGGGTAAACACTGAAGCTTTCTTT
few	TRBV15	TRBD2	TRBJ2-3	CATSSPGTSGLTDTQYF	TGTGCCACCAGCAGCCCCGGGACTAGCGGCCTCACAGATACGCAGTATTTT
few	TRBV7-9	.	TRBJ1-1	CASSPQGSGTEAFF	TGTGCCAGCAGCCCACAGGGTAGTGGCACTGAAGCTTTCTTT
few	TRBV5-4	.	TRBJ2-3	CASRIQGSYSTDTQYF	TGTGCCAGCCGAATACAGGGAAGCTATAGCACAGATACGCAGTATTTT
few	TRBV20-1	.	TRBJ2-1	CSASGGFYNEQFF	TGCAGTGCTAGTGGCGGGTTCTACAATGAGCAGTTCTTC
few	TRBV6-1	TRBD1	TRBJ2-1	CASSRQGIPYNEQFF	TGTGCCAGCAGCAGACAGGGGATCCCCTACAATGAGCAGTTCTTC
.	TRBV15	.	TRBJ1-1	CATATVNTEAFF	TGTGCCACTGCTACAGTAAACACTGAAGCTTTCTTT
.	TRBV5-1	.	TRBJ1-1	CASSQDSSGITEAFF	TGCGCCAGCAGCCAAGATTCATCGGGGATCACTGAAGCTTTCTTT
few	TRBV5-1	TRBD1	TRBJ2-3	CASSLKGTGVLYTQYF	TGCGCCAGCAGCTTGAAGGGGACAGGGGTTTTGTATACGCAGTATTTT
few	TRBV7-2	TRBD1	TRBJ2-5	CASSMGQGETQYF	TGTGCCAGCAGCATGGGACAGGGGGAGACCCAGTACTTC
.	TRBV27	TRBD1	TRBJ1-5	CASSSTGVGNQPQHF	TGTGCCAGCAGTTCGACAGGGGTCGGCAATCAGCCCCAGCATTTT
few	TRBV1	.	TRBJ2-5	CTSSQRESGGPQETQYF	TGCACCAGCAGCCAAAGGGAGAGCGGGGGGCCGCAAGAGACCCAGTACTTC
many	TRBV12-3/TRBV12-4	.	TRBJ2-5	CASSLSETQYF	TGTGCCAGCAGCTTATCCGAGACCCAGTACTTC
few	TRBV5-1	.	TRBJ1-2	CASRRFQGEGYTF	TGCGCCAGCAGAAGGTTCCAGGGTGAGGGCTACACCTTC
few	TRBV10-3	.	TRBJ1-5	CAISAGNQPQHF	TGTGCCATCAGTGCCGGCAATCAGCCCCAGCATTTT
few	TRBV5-1	TRBD2	TRBJ2-3	CASSRILAGADDTQYF	TGCGCCAGCAGCCGAATACTAGCGGGGGCTGATGATACGCAGTATTTT
few	TRBV7-6	.	TRBJ1-1	CASSSGGGANTEAFF	TGTGCCAGCAGCTCCGGAGGCGGTGCTAACACTGAAGCTTTCTTT
few	TRBV5-1	.	TRBJ2-2	CASSSGQTNTGELFF	TGCGCCAGCAGCTCCGGACAGACGAACACCGGGGAGCTGTTTTTT
.	TRBV10-1	.	TRBJ2-1	CASSEAPVGPGSEQFF	TGCGCCAGCAGTGAGGCCCCCGTAGGGCCAGGGAGTGAGCAGTTCTTC
.	TRBV7-9	TRBD1	TRBJ1-3	CASSLAGGQAGNTIYF	TGTGCCAGCAGCTTAGCGGGAGGACAGGCTGGAAACACCATATATTTT
few	TRBV7-9	.	TRBJ2-2	CASSLPRQNTGELFF	TGTGCCAGCAGCTTACCCCGACAGAACACCGGGGAGCTGTTTTTT
.	TRBV12-3/TRBV12-4	TRBD2	TRBJ2-5	CASRPSGGGQETQYF	TGTGCCAGCAGACCTAGCGGTGGCGGGCAAGAGACCCAGTACTTC
few	TRBV5-1	TRBD1	TRBJ1-1	CASSTRDSNTEAFF	TGCGCCAGCAGCACCCGGGACAGTAACACTGAAGCTTTCTTT